This is a list of T cell receptor beta chains from one sample in a study of T-cell reconstitution after alpha-beta-depleted transplantation in children. Each CDR3 protein gets one entry after TCRdb re-called the PCR reads with MiXCR. The table shows about 500,000 distinct CDR3 sequences, with 11% occurring only once. This material consisted of PBMCs, mostly from graft donor cells, taken 180 days after TCRalphabeta/CD19-depleted stem cell transplant. The source is a female patient between 2 and 15 years old who had a stem cell transplant for aplastic anemia, so the T cells may come from the graft donor. CDR3s include the opening cysteine and the closing phenylalanine or tryptophan. The D gene is left open where the match is weak. Size tells how often a clone was seen (once, few, many) or the class of an expanded clone, and some rows leave it out.

TRBV4-3	TRBD2	NA	TRBJ2-1	CASSHLLGLAGAPEQFF	TGCGCCAGCAGCCACTTACTGGGACTAGCGGGAGCTCCGGAGCAGTTCTTC
TRBV25-1	TRBD1	few	TRBJ1-2	CASSDSGTGSRHGYTF	TGTGCCAGCAGTGATTCCGGGACAGGGTCAAGGCATGGCTACACCTTC
TRBV27	NA	NA	TRBJ2-7	CASGGGVRYEQYF	TGTGCCAGCGGGGGTGGGGTCCGCTACGAGCAGTACTTC
TRBV20-1	TRBD2	NA	TRBJ2-1	CSARKGTSGAYNEQFF	TGCAGTGCTAGAAAAGGGACTAGCGGAGCTTACAATGAGCAGTTCTTC
TRBV29-1	NA	NA	TRBJ1-4	CSANKGPANEKLFF	TGCAGCGCCAATAAGGGGCCGGCTAATGAAAAACTGTTTTTT
TRBV29-1	TRBD1	NA	TRBJ1-2	CSVKPGQAYGYTF	TGCAGCGTTAAACCGGGACAGGCCTATGGCTACACCTTC
TRBV6-1	NA	NA	TRBJ1-2	CASSEALGENYGYTF	TGTGCCAGCAGTGAAGCGTTGGGGGAAAACTATGGCTACACCTTC
TRBV6-5	NA	NA	TRBJ2-3	CASSYGRASTDTQYF	TGTGCCAGCAGTTACGGACGGGCTAGCACAGATACGCAGTATTTT
TRBV2	NA	few	TRBJ2-4	CASRPSELAKNIQYF	TGTGCCAGCAGGCCCAGCGAACTAGCCAAAAACATTCAGTACTTC
TRBV5-1	TRBD2	many	TRBJ2-3	CASHRGLAPFSTDTQYF	TGCGCCAGCCACCGGGGACTAGCTCCCTTTAGCACAGATACGCAGTATTTT
TRBV28	NA	NA	TRBJ2-3	CASSFLIRGHTRNTQYF	TGTGCCAGCAGTTTCTTGATCCGGGGGCATACCCGGAATACGCAGTATTTT
TRBV12-3/TRBV12-4	TRBD1	few	TRBJ1-4	CASSLIVGTGEKKLFF	TGTGCCAGCAGTTTAATCGTGGGGACAGGGGAGAAAAAACTGTTTTTT
TRBV7-9	TRBD2	NA	TRBJ2-1	CASSLGAGGSYNEQFF	TGTGCCAGCAGCTTAGGGGCGGGAGGGAGCTACAATGAGCAGTTCTTC
TRBV7-9	NA	few	TRBJ2-7	CASSLGDGSYEQYF	TGTGCCAGCAGCTTAGGGGACGGCTCCTACGAGCAGTACTTC
TRBV4-3	NA	few	TRBJ1-2	CASSPKQDNYGYTF	TGCGCCAGCAGCCCCAAACAGGATAACTATGGCTACACCTTC
TRBV21-1	NA	few	TRBJ1-5	CASSPRWGRGRHSGNQPQHF	TGTGCCAGCAGCCCCCGTTGGGGCAGGGGGCGGCACAGTGGCAATCAGCCCCAGCATTTT
TRBV29-1	NA	few	TRBJ2-7	CSVGESYEQYF	TGCAGCGTTGGAGAATCCTACGAGCAGTACTTC
TRBV12-3/TRBV12-4	NA	many	TRBJ2-2	CASISRFTGELFF	TGTGCCAGCATCTCAAGATTCACCGGGGAGCTGTTTTTT
TRBV7-2	TRBD1	NA	TRBJ2-7	CASSLADRGWYEQYF	TGTGCCAGCAGCTTAGCGGACAGGGGTTGGTACGAGCAGTACTTC
TRBV5-1	NA	many	TRBJ2-1	CASSLTGLHEQFF	TGCGCCAGCAGCTTGACAGGGCTGCATGAGCAGTTCTTC
TRBV18	TRBD2	few	TRBJ2-2	CASSPQLASGGITGELFF	TGTGCCAGCTCACCACAACTCGCTAGCGGAGGGATCACCGGGGAGCTGTTTTTT
TRBV7-9	NA	NA	TRBJ2-3	CASSSGPQKPTDTQYF	TGTGCCAGCAGCTCGGGACCGCAGAAGCCCACAGATACGCAGTATTTT
TRBV7-6	NA	NA	TRBJ2-2	CASSLESRTGELFF	TGTGCCAGCAGCTTAGAAAGCCGCACCGGGGAGCTGTTTTTT
TRBV28	NA	NA	TRBJ2-2	CASTQGGAGTGELFF	TGTGCCAGCACTCAAGGAGGGGCGGGCACCGGGGAGCTGTTTTTT
TRBV6-1	NA	few	TRBJ2-1	CASSEARDLGMVFF	TGTGCCAGCAGTGAGGCCCGGGACCTAGGAATGGTTTTCTTC
TRBV7-9	NA	NA	TRBJ2-5	CASSWQQETQYF	TGTGCCAGCAGCTGGCAGCAAGAGACCCAGTACTTC
TRBV5-1	TRBD1	NA	TRBJ2-1	CASSDRDSNNEQFF	TGCGCCAGCAGCGACCGGGACAGCAACAATGAGCAGTTCTTC
TRBV15	TRBD1	NA	TRBJ2-1	CATSRLTGARLRSYNEQFF	TGTGCCACCAGCAGGCTGACAGGGGCCCGGCTAAGATCCTACAATGAGCAGTTCTTC
TRBV12-3/TRBV12-4	NA	many	TRBJ1-2	CASSFIVSFGGYTF	TGTGCCAGCAGTTTTATCGTCTCATTCGGTGGCTACACCTTC
TRBV11-3	NA	NA	TRBJ2-7	CASSFGRFYEQYF	TGTGCCAGCAGCTTCGGCAGGTTCTACGAGCAGTACTTC
TRBV12-3/TRBV12-4	TRBD2	NA	TRBJ2-1	CASSLEREWRNEQFF	TGTGCCAGCAGTTTAGAGCGGGAGTGGCGGAATGAGCAGTTCTTC
TRBV5-5	NA	NA	TRBJ2-5	CASRDLGGGQETQYF	TGTGCCAGCAGAGACTTAGGGGGGGGGCAAGAGACCCAGTACTTC
TRBV7-9	NA	few	TRBJ1-1	CASSLEFDGSNTEAFF	TGTGCCAGCAGCCTAGAGTTTGACGGATCGAACACTGAAGCTTTCTTT
TRBV12-3/TRBV12-4	NA	few	TRBJ2-4	CASSDDRPQYF	TGTGCCAGCAGTGATGACAGGCCTCAGTACTTC
TRBV4-2	NA	NA	TRBJ1-1	CASSRSSDAAPTRF	TGTGCCAGCAGCCGTTCCTCGGACGCAGCTCCCACTAGGTTT
TRBV10-3	NA	many	TRBJ2-7	CAISWSGQLSYEQYF	TGTGCCATCAGTTGGTCCGGACAGCTGTCCTACGAGCAGTACTTC
TRBV7-2	TRBD2	few	TRBJ2-7	CASSPELAGVLYEQYF	TGTGCCAGCAGCCCAGAACTAGCGGGAGTTTTGTACGAGCAGTACTTC
TRBV18	NA	NA	TRBJ1-1	CASSPLRGPAFF	TGTGCCAGCTCACCACTTCGAGGGCCAGCTTTCTTT
TRBV27	NA	many	TRBJ1-2	CASSLFGWAGDNYGYTF	TGTGCCAGCAGTTTATTCGGTTGGGCAGGGGATAACTATGGCTACACCTTC
TRBV28	NA	NA	TRBJ2-1	CASSLWQLGGNEQFF	TGTGCCAGCAGTTTATGGCAGCTGGGGGGCAATGAGCAGTTCTTC
TRBV5-1	NA	few	TRBJ2-5	CASSLYGERETQYF	TGCGCCAGCAGCTTGTATGGAGAACGAGAGACCCAGTACTTC
TRBV4-3	TRBD1	NA	TRBJ2-6	CASSQLDRGTGANVLTF	TGCGCCAGCAGCCAATTGGACAGGGGTACTGGGGCCAACGTCCTGACTTTC
TRBV28	TRBD1	few	TRBJ2-2	CASNRGETGSTGELFF	TGTGCCAGCAATCGTGGGGAGACAGGGAGCACCGGGGAGCTGTTTTTT
TRBV27	TRBD1	few	TRBJ2-1	CASSRQGSSYNEQFF	TGTGCCAGCAGTAGACAGGGCAGCTCCTACAATGAGCAGTTCTTC